Many counts were recorded for the clone carrying this T cell receptor (beta chain). What it binds is unknown. In the same sample, other DNA sequences code for this CDR3. Blood was drawn once from each donor into heparinised tubes. The draws averaged about 0.12 L. CD45RO/CCR7/CD25/CD127/CD95/CD27 separated CD4+ naive, central memory, regulatory and stem cell-like memory cells by sorting. The V end was cut by 4 bases, the J end by 9 bases, with 16 bases between. Germline values: CDR1 LGHNA, CDR2 YSLEER. This CDR3 region has 14 residues. The data were taken from a study of beta chain features in type 1 diabetes. Notes on the study in general: In every one of the four CD4+ subsets, TCRB CDR3s were moderately but significantly shorter in Type 1 diabetes patients. Overrepresentation of cells with high TCR expression could result from cDNA sequencing.

Expressed TCRB transcripts got sequenced, as all isolated RNA was reverse transcribed. Profiling relied on immunoSEQ multiplex PCR, and the TCRdb table lists in-frame clones only, not all of them. The sample has 150,000 to 190,000 clones, 11% seen once. V and J are TRBV4-3 and TRBJ2-1; weak D call: TRBD2 (5 bases). Sequencing used central memory CD4+ T cells from blood. This clonotype was sampled from a young man in good health. As DNA, the CDR3 is TGCGCCAGCAGCCCGGGATGGGGTCGGGGTGAGCAGTTCTTC. It is translated as CASSPGWGRGEQFF.